The next 31 T cell receptor beta chains were all read from a single sample in a study of shared clonotypes between healthy human individuals. The repertoire was sequenced with immunoSEQ multiplex PCR; TCRdb's copy has only in-frame clones and lacks some. Among about 450,000 clones listed, around 80% were seen once. Sequenced material: PBMCs. The receptors were sampled from a woman aged 40 to 49 in good health. Some clones in this sample may be carry-over from other donors' samples.

V is TRBV5-1 and J is TRBJ2-5, with TRBD1 matching over 10 bases. This CDR3 has 14 residues. CDR1 and CDR2 (germline): SGHRS, YFSETQ. V shed 3 bases and J 5 bases; nucleotides not matched to a gene: 4. The CDR3 nucleotides are TGCGCCAGCAGCTCGAGGACAGGGGGGGAGACCCAGTACTTC. This codes for CASSSRTGGETQYF.

In its sample, this clone was seen a few times. The chain has TRBV19 and TRBJ1-4, with D unresolved. V lost 3 bases and J lost 6, with 8 bases in between. The CDR3 is 13 residues long. CDR1 LNHDA and CDR2 SQIVND come from the germline V gene (reference sequence). CDR3 loop: CASSILADEKLFF. CDR3 nucleotide sequence: TGTGCCAGTAGTATTTTGGCAGATGAAAAACTGTTTTTT.

This chain connects TRBV19 to TRBJ2-5, with D perhaps TRBD2 (5 bases). CDR3 length: 14 amino acids. The V and J ends lost 5 bases and 1 base respectively, with 11 bases between them. The germline V gene encodes CDR1 LNHDA and CDR2 SQIVND (reference sequence). The DNA for the CDR3 is TGTGCCAGTAGTGGGTTCGGGATCCAAGAGACCCAGTACTTC. This codes for CASSGFGIQETQYF.

This chain uses TRBV10-1 with TRBJ2-7, with 8 bases matching TRBD1. Per germline, CDR1 WNHNN and CDR2 SYGVQD (reference sequence). The length of the CDR3 is 13 residues. The V segment lost 6 bases and the J segment 5 bases; nucleotides outside the gene matches: 6. In DNA, the CDR3 is TGCGCCAGCAGGAGGACAGGGAGCGACGAGCAGTACTTC. It yields the protein CASRRTGSDEQYF.

Comments on this clone: A single base separates this from a much larger clone, so it may be a read error. The same CDR3 is also encoded by other DNA sequences in this sample. DNA of the CDR3: TGCAGCGTTGAGGGGGTCAGGGGGCGAGCAAACTATGGCTACACCTTC. The encoded protein is CSVEGVRGRANYGYTF. This chain uses TRBV29-1 with TRBJ1-2; 8 nucleotides match TRBD1. Germline CDR1 SQVTM, CDR2 ANQGSEA. The CDR3 loop spans 16 amino acids. V lost 3 bases, J lost 2 bases, and 11 bases stayed unmatched.

This clone was counted only a few times. The chain has TRBV30 and TRBJ2-1; TRBD2 matches at 7 bases. This CDR3 has 12 residues. The V segment lost 5 bases and the J segment 8 bases; nucleotides outside the gene matches: 6. Per the germline V gene, CDR1 is GTSNPN and CDR2 is SVGIG (reference sequence). In DNA form, the CDR3 reads TGTGCCTGGGGCGGGAGTAGGGATGAGCAGTTCTTC. As protein: CAWGGSRDEQFF.

The chain couples TRBV27 to TRBJ2-1; possibly TRBD2 for D (6 bases). Germline CDR1 and CDR2: MNHEY and SMNVEV (reference sequence). The V end lost 2 bases, the J end lost 7 bases, and 9 bases lay between the germline ends. CDR3 size: 13 residues. The CDR3 region has the DNA TGTGCCAGCAGTTTAGGGGGGAGTAATGAGCAGTTCTTC. This gives the protein CASSLGGSNEQFF.

This sequence joins TRBV6-6 and TRBJ2-3, with a tentative D call TRBD2 (5 bases). This CDR3 comprises 16 residues. The V gene lost 2 bases and the J gene lost 1 base, with 13 bases spanning the gap. Germline V lookup: CDR1 MNHNY, CDR2 SVGAGI (reference sequence). This CDR3 reads CASSYASYGGTDTQYF. The CDR3 DNA reads as TGTGCCAGCAGTTACGCCTCCTACGGGGGCACAGATACGCAGTATTTT.

The chain uses TRBV7-3 and TRBJ2-6, with D possibly being TRBD1 (6 bases). Trimming took 6 bases from V and 0 from J, leaving 12 bases between them. This CDR3 comprises 16 residues. Germline-derived CDR1 and CDR2 are SGHTA and FQGTGA. CDR3 bases: TGTGCCAGCAGAAACCGGGACAACTCTGGGGCCAACGTCCTGACTTTC. It is translated as CASRNRDNSGANVLTF.

V usage is TRBV19 and J usage is TRBJ2-6; no firm D call. Between the trimmed V and J ends, which lost 8 bases and 0 bases, there was a span of 8 bases. The CDR3 is made up of 14 amino acids. The germline V gene encodes CDR1 LNHDA and CDR2 SQIVND (reference sequence). Written as DNA, the CDR3 is TGTGCCAGTGGACGAAACTCTGGGGCCAACGTCCTGACTTTC. It specifies CASGRNSGANVLTF.

This chain links TRBV13 with TRBJ2-7, with D unresolved. Trimming took 1 base from V and 6 from J, leaving 10 bases between them. The CDR3 has 13 amino acids. CDR1 and CDR2 from the germline V gene are PRHDT and FYEKMQ (reference sequence). This chain's CDR3 is CASSLVSESEQYF. The CDR3 bases are TGTGCCAGCAGCTTAGTGAGTGAGAGCGAGCAGTACTTC.

V gene TRBV5-1 combines with J gene TRBJ2-3; D is possibly TRBD2 (6 bases). V was shortened by 0 bases and J by 8 bases, with 16 bases between the two germline ends. Germline V lookup: CDR1 SGHRS, CDR2 YFSETQ. The CDR3 is 15 amino acids. The DNA of the CDR3 is TGCGCCAGCAGCTTGGTATCGAGCGGGCCCGGTACGCAGTATTTT. Its protein is CASSLVSSGPGTQYF.

The chain is built from TRBV6-6 and TRBJ2-1; D gene unclear. Trimming pared 0 bases from V and 8 bases from J, leaving 11 bases between. The CDR3 is made up of 14 amino acids. CDR1 is MNHNY, CDR2 SVGAGI, per germline (reference sequence). Here the CDR3 reads CASSYSDLGYEQFF. In DNA form, the CDR3 reads TGTGCCAGCAGTTACTCGGATTTAGGATATGAGCAGTTCTTC.

The chain uses TRBV6-5 and TRBJ2-5, with 9 bases that match TRBD1. V was clipped by 5 bases and J by 4 bases; unmatched bases: 5. Germline V gene sequence: CDR1 MNHEY, CDR2 SVGAGI. The CDR3 runs 14 residues. The CDR3 DNA reads TGTGCCAGCAGTAGACGGACAGGGGTAGAGACCCAGTACTTC. It encodes CASSRRTGVETQYF.

The chain recombines TRBV28 with TRBJ1-4; 7 bases agree with TRBD1. V shed 6 bases, J shed 4 bases, and the junction held 2 bases outside the gene matches. This CDR3 is built from 13 residues. The V gene's germline CDR1 is MDHEN and CDR2 SYDVKM. The CDR3 DNA reads TGTGCCAGCAGACAGGGGAATAATGAAAAACTGTTTTTT. It translates to CASRQGNNEKLFF.

The V and J genes are TRBV6-9 and TRBJ2-1, with D tentatively TRBD1 or TRBD2 (5 bases each). The CDR3 is made up of 14 amino acids. The germline gives CDR1 MNHGY, CDR2 SVAAGI. With 5 bases removed from V and 8 bases from J, the gap between germline ends came to 16 bases. The chain's CDR3 is CASSNLGTRDEQFF. DNA for the CDR3: TGTGCCAGCAGTAACCTCGGGACGCGAGATGAGCAGTTCTTC.

The V and J genes are TRBV28 and TRBJ2-1; 12 nucleotides align to TRBD2. CDR1 is MDHEN and CDR2 is SYDVKM in the germline V gene. This CDR3 is built from 17 residues. Trimming removed 2 bases from V and 8 bases from J; junction bases left unmatched: 10. The CDR3 is CASSLIWSSGRAHEQFF. In DNA form, the CDR3 reads TGTGCCAGCAGTTTAATCTGGTCTAGCGGGAGGGCCCATGAGCAGTTCTTC. Based on the CDR3 plus reference TRBV28 and TRBJ2-1, the full variable domain is DVKVTQSSRYLVKRTGEKVFLECVQDMDHENMFWYRQDPGLGLRLIYFSYDVKMKEKGDIPEGYSVSREKKERFSLILESASTNQTSMYLCASSLIWSSGRAHEQFFGPGTRLTVL.

The genes are TRBV4-3 and TRBJ2-2, with a tentative D call TRBD2 (6 bases). Germline V gives CDR1 LGHNA, CDR2 YSLEER. The V and J ends lost 4 bases and 0 bases respectively, with 21 bases between them. The CDR3 is made up of 19 amino acids. The DNA for the CDR3 is TGCGCCAGCAGCCGCTACGCGGGTCTAGCGCCCACGAACACCGGGGAGCTGTTTTTT. It yields the protein CASSRYAGLAPTNTGELFF.

This clone was observed a few times. The V and J genes are TRBV15 and TRBJ2-1; unclear D gene. Germline V CDR1 and CDR2: LNHNV, YYDKDF (reference sequence). Trimming stripped 0 bases from V and 12 bases from J, with 15 bases between. The CDR3 runs to 14 residues. The CDR3 is CATSRDDAVGGQFF. DNA for the CDR3: TGTGCCACCAGCAGAGATGATGCGGTGGGTGGGCAGTTCTTC.

The chain links TRBV9 to TRBJ2-2, with TRBD2 matching 10 bases. The CDR3 has 16 amino acids. Germline loops: CDR1 SGDLS, CDR2 YYNGEE. J gave up 4 bases and V 4 bases, and 7 bases lay outside the gene matches. CDR3 sequence (DNA): TGTGCCAGCAGCCCACGGACTAGCGGTGCCACCGGGGAGCTGTTTTTT. Its protein product is CASSPRTSGATGELFF. The variable domain in full, completed from reference TRBV9 and TRBJ2-2, reads DSGVTQTPKHLITATGQRVTLRCSPRSGDLSVYWYQQSLDQGLQFLIQYYNGEERAKGNILERFSAQQFPDLHSELNLSSLELGDSALYFCASSPRTSGATGELFFGEGSRLTVL.

This clone was observed at least ten times. The same CDR3 is also encoded by other DNA sequences in this sample. This chain links TRBV19 with TRBJ2-5, with 16 bases fitting TRBD2. The germline CDR1 and CDR2 sequences are LNHDA and SQIVND (reference sequence). The CDR3 sequence is 16 residues long. The ends lost 5 bases at V and 5 bases at J; junction bases unmatched: 5. Here the CDR3 DNA reads TGTGCCAGTAGTTTCGGGACTAGCGGGAGGGGGGAGACCCAGTACTTC. Protein sequence: CASSFGTSGRGETQYF. Full variable domain (missing parts from reference TRBV19 and TRBJ2-5): DGGITQSPKYLFRKEGQNVTLSCEQNLNHDAMYWYRQDPGQGLRLIYYSQIVNDFQKGDIAEGYSVSREKKESFPLTVTSAQKNPTAFYLCASSFGTSGRGETQYFGPGTRLLVL.

The chain has TRBV7-2 and TRBJ2-1, with TRBD2 identical over 9 bases. Germline V lookup: CDR1 SGHTA, CDR2 FQGNSA. The CDR3 length is 17 residues. The V gene end was trimmed by 5 bases and the J gene end by 8 bases; junction bases not matched to a gene: 16. CDR3: CASSRTLGLAGSDEQFF. In DNA form, the CDR3 reads TGTGCCAGCAGCCGCACACTGGGGCTAGCGGGATCCGATGAGCAGTTCTTC.

The chain uses TRBV10-2 and TRBJ2-3; a weak D match, TRBD1 (6 bases). V gave up 4 bases and J gave up 5 bases, with 10 bases separating them. The V gene's germline CDR1 is WSHSY and CDR2 SAAADI. The CDR3 totals 13 residues. CDR3 amino acids: CASSADRRDTQYF. The CDR3 bases are TGCGCCAGCAGTGCAGACAGGAGAGATACGCAGTATTTT.

This clone was observed a handful of times. The J gene is TRBJ2-1, the V gene TRBV7-2, with 7 bases matching TRBD2. The CDR3 has 15 residues. Germline-derived CDR1 and CDR2 are SGHTA and FQGNSA. The V and J ends lost 4 bases and 8 bases, in that order; junction bases with no gene match: 11. CDR3 DNA sequence: TGTGCCAGCAGCTCCCTTGGGGGGGAAGGGGATGAGCAGTTCTTC. Protein product: CASSSLGGEGDEQFF.

J is TRBJ2-5 and V is TRBV6-5; 7 bases line up with TRBD1. Germline V gives CDR1 MNHEY, CDR2 SVGAGI. The CDR3 spans 14 residues. J gave up 3 bases and V 4 bases, and 5 bases lay outside the gene matches. In DNA form, the CDR3 reads TGTGCCAGCAGTTCCCTAGACAGGGAAGAGACCCAGTACTTC. Its protein is CASSSLDREETQYF.

This chain connects TRBV9 to TRBJ2-2; tentative D call: TRBD1 (6 bases). This CDR3 comprises 15 residues. CDR1 is SGDLS, CDR2 YYNGEE, per germline. V lost 0 bases, J lost 5 bases, and 11 bases lay in between. The CDR3 DNA is TGTGCCAGCAGCGTAGGTCGGACAGCTACCGGGGAGCTGTTTTTT. This gives the protein CASSVGRTATGELFF.

This clone has a count of ten or more. This chain links TRBV19 with TRBJ2-2, with unresolved D. Deletions cut 1 base from V and 3 bases from J, with 12 bases between. In germline, CDR1 is LNHDA, CDR2 SQIVND (reference sequence). This CDR3 is 16 amino acids long. CDR3 nucleotides: TGTGCCAGTAGTATAGTGAGTAGCTACTACACCGGGGAGCTGTTTTTT. Protein product: CASSIVSSYYTGELFF.

The V and J genes are TRBV4-2 and TRBJ2-4, with D possibly being TRBD2 (5 bases). The CDR3 length is 16 residues. Germline CDR1 is LGHNA and CDR2 is YNFKEQ. V lost 0 bases and J 6 bases, leaving 15 bases between the germline ends. The CDR3 loop is CASSQDRPDGGNIQYF. As DNA, the CDR3 is TGTGCCAGCAGCCAAGATCGGCCCGATGGAGGAAACATTCAGTACTTC.

This sequence joins TRBV7-8 and TRBJ1-4; possible D gene TRBD1, 5 bases. The V and J ends lost 5 bases and 4 bases respectively, with 8 bases between them. The CDR3 extends over 13 amino acids. Germline V gives CDR1 SGHVS, CDR2 FQNEAQ. CDR3 bases: TGTGCCAGCAGCACCCAGGGTAATGAAAAACTGTTTTTT. Its translation: CASSTQGNEKLFF. The full variable domain, in which reference TRBV7-8 and TRBJ1-4 provide the parts outside the CDR3, is GAGVSQSPRYKVAKRGQDVALRCDPISGHVSLFWYQQALGQGPEFLTYFQNEAQLDKSGLPSDRFFAERPEGSVSTLKIQRTQQEDSAVYLCASSTQGNEKLFFGSGTQLSVL.

The genes are TRBV30 and TRBJ1-1; the D is unclear. Germline V lookup: CDR1 GTSNPN, CDR2 SVGIG (reference sequence). The V and J ends lost 8 bases and 2 bases respectively, with 12 bases between them. This CDR3 comprises 12 residues. As DNA, the CDR3 is TGTGCCCAAGACCGGTTCAACACTGAAGCTTTCTTT. Residues: CAQDRFNTEAFF.

V is TRBV29-1 and J is TRBJ1-2; TRBD1 might be the D (5 bases). Trimming left V 3 bases short and J 5 bases short, with 10 bases between. Per germline, CDR1 SQVTM and CDR2 ANQGSEA. CDR3 size: 12 residues. The chain's CDR3 is CSVDRAGYGYTF. DNA for the CDR3: TGCAGCGTTGACAGGGCGGGGTATGGCTACACCTTC.